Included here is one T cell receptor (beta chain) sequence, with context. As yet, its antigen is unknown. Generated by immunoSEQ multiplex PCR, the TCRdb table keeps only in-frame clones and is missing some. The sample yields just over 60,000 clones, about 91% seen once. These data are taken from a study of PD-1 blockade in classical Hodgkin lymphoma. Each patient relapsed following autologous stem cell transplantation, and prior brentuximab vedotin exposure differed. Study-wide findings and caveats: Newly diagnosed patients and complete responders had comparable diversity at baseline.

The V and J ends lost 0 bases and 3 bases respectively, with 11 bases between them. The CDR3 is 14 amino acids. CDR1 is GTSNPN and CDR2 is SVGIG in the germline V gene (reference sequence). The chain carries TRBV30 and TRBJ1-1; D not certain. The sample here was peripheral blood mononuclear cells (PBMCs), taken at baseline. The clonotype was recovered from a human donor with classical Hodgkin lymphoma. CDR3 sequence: CAWSVRREHTEAFF. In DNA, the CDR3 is TGTGCCTGGAGTGTACGTCGGGAACACACTGAAGCTTTCTTT.